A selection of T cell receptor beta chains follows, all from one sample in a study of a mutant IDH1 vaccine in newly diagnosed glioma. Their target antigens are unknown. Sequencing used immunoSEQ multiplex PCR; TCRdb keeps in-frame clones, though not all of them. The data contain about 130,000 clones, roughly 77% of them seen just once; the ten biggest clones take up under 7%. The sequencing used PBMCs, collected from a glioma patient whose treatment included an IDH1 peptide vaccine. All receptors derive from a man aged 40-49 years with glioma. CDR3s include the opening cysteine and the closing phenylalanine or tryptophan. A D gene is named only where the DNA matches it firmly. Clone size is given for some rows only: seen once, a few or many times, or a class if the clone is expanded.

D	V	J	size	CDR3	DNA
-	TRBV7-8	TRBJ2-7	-	CASRAATQSSYEQYF	TGTGCCAGCAGGGCGGCGACGCAGAGCTCCTACGAGCAGTACTTC
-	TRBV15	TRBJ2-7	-	CATSRESGYEQYF	TGTGCCACCAGCAGAGAGTCTGGCTACGAGCAGTACTTC
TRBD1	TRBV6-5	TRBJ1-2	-	CASSYPGQGGGYTF	TGTGCCAGCAGTTACCCGGGACAGGGAGGCGGCTACACCTTC
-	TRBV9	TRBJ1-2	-	CASSEDLTGFYGYTF	TGTGCCAGCAGCGAAGACCTAACAGGGTTCTATGGCTACACCTTC
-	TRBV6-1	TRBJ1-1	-	CASSERASSNTEAFF	TGTGCCAGCAGTGAAAGGGCCTCCTCGAACACTGAAGCTTTCTTT
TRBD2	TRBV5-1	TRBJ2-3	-	CASSLTGTSGRAFTDTQYF	TGCGCCAGCAGCTTGACCGGGACTAGCGGGAGGGCCTTCACAGATACGCAGTATTTT
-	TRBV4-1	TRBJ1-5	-	CASSQDGGRQPQHF	TGCGCCAGCAGCCAAGATGGGGGGAGGCAGCCCCAGCATTTT
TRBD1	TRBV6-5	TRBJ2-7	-	CATGQGAYEQYF	TGTGCCACCGGACAGGGGGCCTACGAGCAGTACTTC
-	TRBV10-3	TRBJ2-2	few	CAISEVGELFF	TGTGCCATCAGTGAGGTCGGGGAGCTGTTTTTT
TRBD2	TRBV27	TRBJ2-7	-	CASSLILAGVLEQYF	TGTGCCAGCAGTTTAATCCTAGCGGGAGTTCTCGAGCAGTACTTC
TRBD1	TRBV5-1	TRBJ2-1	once	CASSFSLQGDEQFF	TGCGCCAGCAGCTTTTCATTACAGGGGGATGAGCAGTTCTTC
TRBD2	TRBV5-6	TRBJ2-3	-	CASSLELAGGSADTQYF	TGTGCCAGCAGCTTGGAACTAGCGGGGGGGAGCGCAGATACGCAGTATTTT
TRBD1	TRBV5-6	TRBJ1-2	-	CASSRGTGGLGYTF	TGTGCCAGCAGCCGCGGGACAGGGGGCTTGGGCTACACCTTC
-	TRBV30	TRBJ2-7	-	CAWSIGIYEQYF	TGTGCCTGGAGTATCGGTATTTACGAGCAGTACTTC
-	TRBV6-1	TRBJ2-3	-	CASSPRPTGDTQYF	TGTGCCAGCAGCCCTCGCCCGACTGGAGATACGCAGTATTTT
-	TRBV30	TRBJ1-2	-	CAWSPDTWGYGYTF	TGTGCCTGGAGTCCGGACACCTGGGGCTATGGCTACACCTTC
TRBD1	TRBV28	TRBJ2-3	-	CASTERTGWTDTQYF	TGTGCCAGCACCGAAAGGACAGGCTGGACAGATACGCAGTATTTT
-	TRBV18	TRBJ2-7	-	CASSPRPRRSYEQYF	TGTGCCAGCTCACCCCGCCCCCGCCGCTCCTACGAGCAGTACTTC
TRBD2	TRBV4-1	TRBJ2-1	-	CASSQETTSGTFYPYNEQFF	TGCGCCAGCAGCCAAGAGACGACTAGCGGGACCTTTTACCCCTACAATGAGCAGTTCTTC
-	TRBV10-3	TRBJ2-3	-	CAISTGLTDTQYF	TGTGCCATCAGCACCGGACTCACAGATACGCAGTATTTT
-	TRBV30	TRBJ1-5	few	CAWNVGLPRGPQHF	TGTGCCTGGAATGTGGGCCTCCCCCGGGGTCCCCAGCATTTT
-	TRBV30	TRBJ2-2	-	CAWTQGFTGELFF	TGTGCCTGGACACAGGGTTTCACCGGGGAGCTGTTTTTT
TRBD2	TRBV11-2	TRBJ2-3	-	CASSLGASLAGVATQYF	TGTGCCAGCAGCTTAGGGGCGAGCCTAGCGGGAGTAGCTACGCAGTATTTT
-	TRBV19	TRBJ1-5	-	CASSMGVFMGQPQHF	TGTGCCAGTAGTATGGGGGTTTTTATGGGACAGCCCCAGCATTTT
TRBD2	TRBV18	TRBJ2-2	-	CASSLRLAGGRELFF	TGTGCCAGCTCACTCAGACTAGCGGGAGGCCGGGAGCTGTTTTTT
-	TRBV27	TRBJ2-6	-	CASSSRDGRSGANVLTF	TGTGCCAGCAGTTCCCGGGACGGACGCTCTGGGGCCAACGTCCTGACTTTC
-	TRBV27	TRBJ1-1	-	CASLFKGGQNTEAFF	TGTGCCAGCTTGTTTAAGGGGGGGCAGAACACTGAAGCTTTCTTT
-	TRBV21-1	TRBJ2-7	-	CASSKAYSFSPYEQYF	TGTGCCAGCAGCAAAGCGTACAGTTTTTCCCCCTACGAGCAGTACTTC
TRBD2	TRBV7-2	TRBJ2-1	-	CASSRTSGGSRTYNEQFF	TGTGCCAGCAGCCGGACTAGCGGGGGGAGTAGGACCTACAATGAGCAGTTCTTC
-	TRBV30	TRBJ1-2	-	CAWSRIGYTF	TGTGCCTGGAGTCGTATTGGCTACACCTTC
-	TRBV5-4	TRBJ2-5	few	CASSLELQGGGETQYF	TGTGCCAGCAGCTTGGAACTGCAGGGGGGCGGGGAGACCCAGTACTTC
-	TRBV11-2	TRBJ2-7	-	CASSLDTGYPDEQYF	TGTGCCAGCAGCTTAGATACAGGGTACCCCGACGAGCAGTACTTC